The T cell receptor (beta chain) under discussion was sequenced for a study of T cell changes during pregnancy in multiple sclerosis. The repertoire was sequenced with immunoSEQ multiplex PCR; TCRdb's copy has only in-frame clones and lacks some. This table has approximately 50,000 clones, 92% appearing once. Specimen: CD4+ T cells from peripheral blood mononuclear cells, collected in the third trimester of pregnancy. The clonotype originates from a female donor with multiple sclerosis, enrolled in a pregnancy study.

The CDR3 DNA is TGCAGCGCCGGATGGGGGCGGGACAGCTCCGAGCAGTACTTC. Residues: CSAGWGRDSSEQYF. V gene TRBV29-1 combines with J gene TRBJ2-7; D is perhaps TRBD1 (7 bases). The CDR3 covers 14 residues. Trimming stripped 7 bases from V and 6 bases from J, with 22 bases between. The germline V gene has CDR1 SQVTM and CDR2 ANQGSEA.